This passage covers 20 T cell receptor beta chains from one sample sequenced in a study of tumor and adjacent non-tumor tissue in lung cancer (dated by TCRdb to 2017 to 2018). The library came from multiplex PCR. This sample was sequenced with an Illumina HiSeq 2500. TCRbeta libraries were built by three rounds of nested PCR using primers (Table S4), following protocols modified from ARM-PCR. TCRdb handled the public reads itself, with Q25 trimming in fastp and clone calling in MiXCR, and kept productive beta chains. Entries that share a CDR3 protein sequence are merged under the most common genes and DNA. In this sample the table shows more than 120,000 distinct CDR3 sequences, about 71% of which occur a single time. About 18% of the sample is held by the ten biggest clonotypes. RNA was isolated from bulk unsorted tissue, and RNA quality was assessed with a NanoDrop ND-1000 and an Agilent 2100. Sequenced material: lung tumor tissue. Every receptor here comes from a man aged 55-75 years with small cell lung cancer.

The table lists this clonotype with a count of one. The chain employs TRBV11-3 and TRBJ2-1, with a weak D call TRBD2 (6 bases). This CDR3 comprises 18 residues. With 10 bases removed from V and 4 bases from J, the gap between germline ends came to 29 bases. Germline values: CDR1 SGHNT, CDR2 YENEEA. The CDR3 spells CATRGRTFGTTIYNEQFF. CDR3 DNA sequence: TGTGCCACCCGGGGGAGGACGTTTGGTACAACTATATACAATGAGCAGTTCTTC.

As concerns this clonotype: A read error may produce the germline difference seen at one junction end. The chain has TRBV12-3 or TRBV12-4 and TRBJ1-1, with 7 bases identical to TRBD1. This CDR3 is 13 amino acids long. CDR3 amino acids: CASSRQGYTETFF. CDR3 coding DNA: TGTGCCAGCAGTCGACAGGGTTACACTGAAACTTTCTTT.

J is TRBJ2-2 and V is TRBV7-9; D possibly corresponds to TRBD1 (6 bases). The CDR3 spans 15 residues. Per the germline V gene, CDR1 is SEHNR and CDR2 is FQNEAQ (reference sequence). V dropped 6 bases and J dropped 8 bases, with 19 bases sitting between them. Here the CDR3 DNA reads TGTGCCAGCAGTCCCACTACCAAGGGGACAGGGGAGCTGTTTTTT. Translated, it gives CASSPTTKGTGELFF.

Note on this clonotype: A much larger clone differs by one base, so this may be a read error. The J gene is TRBJ1-2, the V gene TRBV6-2 or TRBV6-3; D gene uncertain. Germline-derived CDR1 and CDR2 are MNHEY and SVGEGT. The CDR3 has 12 residues. In DNA, the CDR3 is TGTGCCTGCAGTTACGAGAAGAATGGCTACACCTTC. This translates into CACSYEKNGYTF.

The CDR3 nucleotides are TGCGGCGGCGATGATAGCGGGAATACGCAGTATTTT. This translates into CGGDDSGNTQYF. The chain carries TRBV29-1 and TRBJ2-3; 8 positions agree with TRBD2. This CDR3 has 12 residues. In germline, CDR1 is SQVTM, CDR2 ANQGSEA.

This clonotype has a count of ten or more. The chain couples TRBV6-1 to TRBJ2-2; a weak D match, TRBD2 (5 bases). The CDR3 has 14 amino acids. Trimming left V 4 bases short and J 6 bases short, with 12 bases between. CDR1 is MNHNS, CDR2 SASEGT, per germline. This CDR3 is CASSVVEVAGELFF. CDR3 bases: TGTGCCAGCAGTGTTGTGGAGGTCGCCGGGGAGCTGTTTTTT.

As concerns this clonotype: A read error may be the cause here, since a much bigger clone is one base away. The J gene is TRBJ1-5, the V gene TRBV6-6; D is undetermined. Germline CDR1 is MNHNY and CDR2 is SVGAGI (reference sequence). The CDR3 loop spans 12 amino acids. The CDR3 DNA is TGTACCAGCAGTACCGGGGATCAGCCCCAGCATTTT. It encodes CTSSTGDQPQHF.

A remark on this clonotype: This clone may be a read error of a much larger clone one base away. The chain has TRBV29-1 and TRBJ1-1, with a tentative D call TRBD1 (6 bases). CDR3 length: 14 amino acids. The V end lost 6 bases, the J end lost 0 bases, and 14 bases lay between the germline ends. CDR1 is SQVTM and CDR2 is ANQGSEA in the germline V gene. The CDR3 region has the DNA TGCAGCGTGAACAGGGACACGGTGAACACTGAAGCTTTCTTT. It yields the protein CSVNRDTVNTEAFF.

The sample holds many counts of this clonotype. The chain carries TRBV29-1 and TRBJ2-1, with a possible D match to TRBD1 (5 bases). Germline CDR1 SQVTM, CDR2 ANQGSEA. Trimming pared 7 bases from V and 8 bases from J, leaving 12 bases between. The length of the CDR3 is 11 residues. CDR3 loop: CSGGRVYEQFF. CDR3 sequence (DNA): TGCAGCGGGGGCAGGGTTTATGAGCAGTTCTTC.

Details on this clonotype: This is likely a read error, given that the CDR3 carries no conserved phenylalanine or tryptophan at its end. The rearrangement links TRBV11-2 to TRBJ2-1, with 7 bases fitting TRBD1. V trimming: 6 bases; J trimming: 11 bases; junction bases outside the gene matches: 7. The CDR3 has 12 amino acids. Looked up from germline, CDR1 is SGHAT and CDR2 is FQNNGV. CDR3 loop: CASRYRGDKQFL. In DNA form, the CDR3 reads TGTGCCAGCAGGTACAGGGGCGATAAGCAGTTCTTA.

This clonotype is a singleton in its sample. J is TRBJ2-3 and V is TRBV6-5; 11 bases align to TRBD2. Unmatched junction bases numbered 12, after V lost 6 bases and J lost 7 bases. The germline V gene has CDR1 MNHEY and CDR2 SVGAGI. This CDR3 is 16 amino acids long. CDR3 coding DNA: TGTGCCAGCAGATCCCGTAGCGGGAGGGTCGCACATACGCAGTATTTT. This encodes CASRSRSGRVAHTQYF.

The chain employs TRBV6-1 and TRBJ2-5; D uncertain. Germline V gene lookup returns CDR1 MNHNS and CDR2 SASEGT. V gave up 6 bases and J gave up 4 bases, with 15 bases separating them. The CDR3 consists of 14 residues. The CDR3 region has the DNA TGTGCCAGCAGGCCCCGCAGTGAAGGAGAGACCCAGTACTTC. Protein product: CASRPRSEGETQYF.

Comment on this clonotype: This is likely a read error, given that the CDR3 carries no conserved phenylalanine or tryptophan at its end. This chain connects TRBV5-4 to TRBJ2-3, with a possible D match to TRBD2 (5 bases). The CDR3 has 12 amino acids. Trimming pared 4 bases from V and 2 bases from J, leaving 5 bases between. The V gene's germline CDR1 is SGHNT and CDR2 YYREEE (reference sequence). The CDR3: CASSRDTDTQYL. The DNA for the CDR3 is TGTGCCAGCAGCCGGGACACAGATACGCAGTATCTT.

There are a few counts of this clonotype. The rearrangement joins TRBV20-1 to TRBJ2-3; TRBD2 aligns across 10 bases. The V gene's germline CDR1 is DFQATT and CDR2 SNEGSKA (reference sequence). This CDR3 region has 15 residues. This CDR3 reads CSPAGGPWGTDTQYF. The CDR3 DNA is TGCAGCCCAGCGGGAGGGCCTTGGGGCACAGATACGCAGTATTTT.

This clonotype was detected many times. The rearrangement joins TRBV6-1 to TRBJ2-7; D remains unclear. Trimming took 4 bases from V and 2 from J, leaving 9 bases between them. The CDR3 spans 13 residues. Germline V CDR1 and CDR2: MNHNS, SASEGT. The CDR3 region has the DNA TGTGCCAGCAGTGGGAGCCTGGCCTACGAGCAGTACGTC. Translation: CASSGSLAYEQYV.

Regarding this clonotype: Just one base apart from a much larger clone, this may be a read error. The rearrangement joins TRBV28 to TRBJ1-2, with TRBD1 matching over 7 bases. The CDR3 consists of 11 residues. The V gene's germline CDR1 is MDHEN and CDR2 SYDVKM. The ends lost 10 bases at V and 5 bases at J; junction bases unmatched: 4. CDR3 region: CANGTAYGYTF. In nucleotides, the CDR3 is TGTGCCAATGGGACAGCTTATGGCTACACCTTC.

The chain carries TRBV11-1 and TRBJ2-3; maybe TRBD2 (5 bases). The CDR3 consists of 13 residues. Germline V lookup: CDR1 SGHAT, CDR2 FQDESV (reference sequence). V lost 7 bases and J 3 bases, leaving 11 bases between the germline ends. The CDR3 is CASKGVRTDTQYF. The CDR3 nucleotides read TGTGCCAGCAAGGGAGTCCGAACAGATACGCAGTATTTT. The entire variable domain, with the rest obtained from reference TRBV11-1 and TRBJ2-3, is as follows: EAEVAQSPRYKITEKSQAVAFWCDPISGHATLYWYRQILGQGPELLVQFQDESVVDDSQLPKDRFSAERLKGVDSTLKIQPAELGDSAMYLCASKGVRTDTQYFGPGTRLTVL.

Of note for this clonotype: Its ends do not fully match the called genes, so a read error is possible. This rearrangement joins TRBV29-1 to TRBJ2-3, with D perhaps matching TRBD2 (5 bases). This CDR3 is built from 13 residues. CDR1 is SQVTM, CDR2 ANQGSEA, per germline. The CDR3 region is CSVGLSGTDAQYF. CDR3 in DNA: TGCAGCGTTGGGCTAAGCGGAACAGATGCGCAGTATTTT.

The chain combines TRBV5-1 with TRBJ2-7; no clear D gene. The V end lost 1 base, the J end lost 2 bases, and 4 bases lay between the germline ends. This CDR3 has 12 residues. CDR1 SGHRS and CDR2 YFSETQ come from the germline V gene. The CDR3 is CASSLRPYEQYF. In DNA form, the CDR3 reads TGCGCCAGCAGCTTGAGGCCCTACGAGCAGTACTTC. The full variable domain, completed using reference TRBV5-1 and TRBJ2-7, is KAGVTQTPRYLIKTRGQQVTLSCSPISGHRSVSWYQQTPGQGLQFLFEYFSETQRNKGNFPGRFSGRQFSNSRSEMNVSTLELGDSALYLCASSLRPYEQYFGPGTRLTVT.

The rearrangement links TRBV20-1 to TRBJ2-5, with D unresolved. Germline V lookup: CDR1 DFQATT, CDR2 SNEGSKA (reference sequence). CDR3 length: 12 amino acids. The CDR3 here is CITGPGEETQYF. The CDR3 DNA sequence: TGCATAACCGGGCCCGGAGAAGAGACCCAGTACTTC.